This record looks at one T cell receptor beta chain sequence and its context. As yet, its antigen is unknown. Assay: immunoSEQ multiplex PCR; the TCRdb copy retains only in-frame clones and omits some. There are roughly 140,000 clones in the sample; more than 85% occur only once, and 3.3% lies in the top ten. The entry originates in a study of T cell responses to AZD1222 COVID-19 vaccine. Study-level findings and limits: Nearly half of spike-specific TCRs reportedly go after variant regions that carry no mutations. Regions 160-218 and 743-854 held dominance among vaccine-associated CD4 TCRs, which spanned spike.

The V gene end was trimmed by 5 bases and the J gene end by 1 base; junction bases not matched to a gene: 5. Germline loops: CDR1 LNHDA, CDR2 SQIVND (reference sequence). CDR3 length equals 15 residues. The receptor's source is an adult who received the AZD1222 COVID-19 vaccine. Sequenced material: peripheral blood, taken 28 days after the second AZD1222 dose. V and J are TRBV19 and TRBJ1-1; 9 bases agree with TRBD1. The CDR3 nucleotides are TGTGCCAGTAGTGCTGCGGACAGGGGGAACACTGAAGCTTTCTTT. Translating it yields CASSAADRGNTEAFF. Complete variable domain (other parts from reference TRBV19 and TRBJ1-1): DGGITQSPKYLFRKEGQNVTLSCEQNLNHDAMYWYRQDPGQGLRLIYYSQIVNDFQKGDIAEGYSVSREKKESFPLTVTSAQKNPTAFYLCASSAADRGNTEAFFGQGTRLTVV.